Listed below are T cell receptor beta chains from one sample, sequenced in a study of cytomegalovirus exposure and HLA in healthy donors. Clones were sequenced by immunoSEQ multiplex PCR, and TCRdb holds only the in-frame ones, with some missing. Of 160,000 or so clones detected, 60% to 85% appear once; the ten largest clones hold roughly 1.5%. The sample consisted of PBMCs. Receptors originate from a young woman in good health and CMV-seronegative. Both conserved end residues are part of each CDR3. D genes are given only for firm matches. Size is omitted from some rows. Given values are once, few, many or a class for expanded clones.

j_call: TRBJ2-1; d_call: -; clone_size: -; cdr3_length: 15; v_call: TRBV7-2; cdr3_aa: CASSLEVAQYNEQFF; cdr3_nt: TGTGCCAGCAGCTTAGAGGTGGCACAGTACAATGAGCAGTTCTTC
j_call: TRBJ1-4; d_call: TRBD1; clone_size: -; cdr3_length: 15; v_call: TRBV19; cdr3_aa: CASSMTGAPNEKLFF; cdr3_nt: TGTGCCAGTAGTATGACAGGGGCGCCAAATGAAAAACTGTTTTTT
j_call: TRBJ2-1; d_call: TRBD1; clone_size: -; cdr3_length: 14; v_call: TRBV19; cdr3_aa: CASKRTGGYNEQFF; cdr3_nt: TGTGCCAGTAAAAGGACAGGGGGTTACAATGAGCAGTTCTTC
j_call: TRBJ1-2; d_call: -; clone_size: -; cdr3_length: 15; v_call: TRBV5-8; cdr3_aa: CASSLWGVNNYGYTF; cdr3_nt: TGTGCCAGCAGCTTGTGGGGGGTCAATAACTATGGCTACACCTTC
j_call: TRBJ2-6; d_call: -; clone_size: -; cdr3_length: 15; v_call: TRBV5-1; cdr3_aa: CASSFDRTGANVLTF; cdr3_nt: TGCGCCAGCAGCTTCGACAGGACCGGGGCCAACGTCCTGACTTTC
j_call: TRBJ2-2; d_call: TRBD1; clone_size: -; cdr3_length: 14; v_call: TRBV18; cdr3_aa: CATNPGTDTGELFF; cdr3_nt: TGTGCCACGAATCCAGGGACAGACACCGGGGAGCTGTTTTTT
j_call: TRBJ1-1; d_call: -; clone_size: -; cdr3_length: 14; v_call: TRBV5-1; cdr3_aa: CASSGTSGDTEAFF; cdr3_nt: TGCGCCAGCAGCGGCACCTCAGGGGACACTGAAGCTTTCTTT
j_call: TRBJ2-7; d_call: -; clone_size: -; cdr3_length: 13; v_call: TRBV7-8; cdr3_aa: CASTPDSRSEQYF; cdr3_nt: TGTGCCAGCACCCCTGACAGTCGCAGCGAGCAGTACTTC
j_call: TRBJ2-1; d_call: -; clone_size: few; cdr3_length: 15; v_call: TRBV7-9; cdr3_aa: CSSSPGHGKGNEQFF; cdr3_nt: TGTTCCAGCAGCCCAGGGCACGGTAAAGGGAATGAGCAGTTCTTC
j_call: TRBJ2-5; d_call: -; clone_size: few; cdr3_length: 13; v_call: TRBV5-5; cdr3_aa: CASSLPGKETQYF; cdr3_nt: TGTGCCAGCAGCTTGCCAGGGAAGGAGACCCAGTACTTC
j_call: TRBJ1-2; d_call: -; clone_size: -; cdr3_length: 17; v_call: TRBV7-6; cdr3_aa: CASSLEVGLQGRYGYTF; cdr3_nt: TGTGCCAGCAGCCTAGAGGTTGGTCTGCAGGGGAGATATGGCTACACCTTC
j_call: TRBJ2-1; d_call: TRBD1; clone_size: -; cdr3_length: 15; v_call: TRBV27; cdr3_aa: CASSYRGGEDNEQFF; cdr3_nt: TGTGCCAGCAGTTACAGAGGGGGCGAGGACAATGAGCAGTTCTTC
j_call: TRBJ1-1; d_call: -; clone_size: -; cdr3_length: 13; v_call: TRBV10-3; cdr3_aa: CAIKVRLNTEAFF; cdr3_nt: TGTGCCATCAAAGTGAGGTTGAACACTGAAGCTTTCTTT
j_call: TRBJ1-6; d_call: TRBD1; clone_size: -; cdr3_length: 13; v_call: TRBV6-1; cdr3_aa: CASRDRENSPLHF; cdr3_nt: TGTGCCAGCCGGGACAGGGAGAATTCACCCCTCCACTTT
j_call: TRBJ1-6; d_call: TRBD1; clone_size: few; cdr3_length: 16; v_call: TRBV6-5; cdr3_aa: CASSFGTGLGNSPLHF; cdr3_nt: TGTGCCAGCAGTTTTGGGACAGGGTTGGGTAATTCACCCCTCCACTTT
j_call: TRBJ2-5; d_call: -; clone_size: -; cdr3_length: 15; v_call: TRBV5-6; cdr3_aa: CASTPTLGGQETQYF; cdr3_nt: TGTGCCAGCACCCCTACCTTAGGGGGCCAAGAGACCCAGTACTTC
j_call: TRBJ1-2; d_call: -; clone_size: -; cdr3_length: 13; v_call: TRBV11-2; cdr3_aa: CASSLSRVLGYTF; cdr3_nt: TGTGCCAGCAGCTTATCTAGAGTCCTCGGCTACACCTTC